This passage covers 18 T cell receptor beta chains from one sample sequenced in a study of blood T cell repertoires in COVID-19. Sequenced by immunoSEQ multiplex PCR; TCRdb stores in-frame clones only, minus some. Of 110,000 or so clones in the sample, about 76% are singletons; the top ten hold roughly 21%. The specimen was peripheral blood. These receptor sequences come from a woman aged 70-85 years with acute or convalescent COVID-19.

V gene TRBV6-6 combines with J gene TRBJ1-2; 8 bases are shared with TRBD1. This CDR3 region has 16 residues. V was clipped by 5 bases and J by 4 bases; unmatched bases: 12. CDR1 and CDR2 from the germline V gene are MNHNY and SVGAGI (reference sequence). The CDR3 spells CASSTIPGTGFYGYTF. CDR3 coding DNA: TGTGCCAGCAGTACCATACCCGGGACAGGATTCTATGGCTACACCTTC.

The J gene is TRBJ1-6, the V gene TRBV10-3; the D gene is possibly TRBD1 (5 bases). Trimming left V 1 base short and J 1 base short, with 8 bases between. The CDR3 loop spans 16 amino acids. Germline-derived CDR1 and CDR2 are ENHRY and SYGVKD. The CDR3 here is CAISEFGGSYNSPLHF. DNA for the CDR3: TGTGCCATCAGTGAGTTTGGGGGGTCCTATAATTCACCCCTCCACTTT.

J is TRBJ1-5 and V is TRBV7-8, with a possible D match to TRBD1 (5 bases). The germline CDR1 and CDR2 sequences are SGHVS and FQNEAQ. V was pared by 5 bases and J by 4 bases, with 18 bases between. This CDR3 is built from 16 residues. The CDR3 sequence: CASSQLAGTENQPQHF. Here the CDR3 DNA reads TGTGCCAGCAGCCAACTCGCCGGGACTGAGAATCAGCCCCAGCATTTT.

V gene TRBV27 combines with J gene TRBJ1-3; 8 bases are shared with TRBD1. Looked up from germline, CDR1 is MNHEY and CDR2 is SMNVEV (reference sequence). J gave up 1 base and V 6 bases, and 5 bases lay outside the gene matches. The CDR3 has 15 residues. The CDR3 region is CASSPDRVSGNTIYF. The CDR3 DNA sequence: TGTGCCAGCAGCCCGGACAGGGTATCTGGAAACACCATATATTTT.

The chain joins TRBV5-1 to TRBJ2-5, with 7 nucleotides matching TRBD1. This CDR3 region has 16 residues. Germline values: CDR1 SGHRS, CDR2 YFSETQ. The ends lost 4 bases at V and 5 bases at J; junction bases unmatched: 14. This CDR3 is CASSPRNQGVMETQYF. The CDR3 nucleotides read TGCGCCAGCAGCCCTCGTAACCAGGGGGTAATGGAGACCCAGTACTTC.

The chain combines TRBV4-1 with TRBJ2-5, with TRBD2 matching over 7 bases. This CDR3 spans 16 amino acids. Germline values: CDR1 MGHRA, CDR2 YSYEKL. Unmatched junction bases numbered 11, after V lost 4 bases and J lost 3 bases. This CDR3 reads CASSPQGRGNEETQYF. The CDR3 DNA is TGCGCCAGCAGCCCACAAGGGCGGGGGAATGAAGAGACCCAGTACTTC.

This clone showed up just once. The V call is TRBV18, the J call TRBJ2-7; D is possibly TRBD1 (6 bases). Germline V gene lookup returns CDR1 KGHSH and CDR2 LQKENI. The CDR3 covers 14 residues. V was trimmed by 1 base and J by 6 bases, leaving 13 bases between them. The DNA for the CDR3 is TGTGCCAGCTCACCACTGTCACAGGGCGGCGAGCAGTACTTC. Translating gives CASSPLSQGGEQYF.

The count of this clone is one. The rearrangement joins TRBV19 to TRBJ2-2, with D tentatively TRBD1 (6 bases). The CDR3 is 16 amino acids. V was shortened by 1 base and J by 0 bases, with 9 bases between the two germline ends. Germline V lookup: CDR1 LNHDA, CDR2 SQIVND (reference sequence). In nucleotides, the CDR3 is TGTGCCAGTAGTATAGGGGCAGGGGCGAACACCGGGGAGCTGTTTTTT. It codes for CASSIGAGANTGELFF.

This clone was recorded a few times. The rearrangement uses TRBV7-9 and TRBJ2-7, with 7 bases aligning to TRBD1. Germline values: CDR1 SEHNR, CDR2 FQNEAQ (reference sequence). V was clipped by 4 bases and J by 2 bases; unmatched bases: 5. The CDR3 consists of 14 residues. The DNA for the CDR3 is TGTGCCAGCAGCTCCAAGGACAGGCCCTACGAGCAGTACTTC. Its protein is CASSSKDRPYEQYF.

This chain joins TRBV6-6 and TRBJ1-2, with 7 bases fitting TRBD1. J was trimmed by 6 bases and V by 5 bases; bases with no gene match: 9. Germline loops: CDR1 MNHNY, CDR2 SVGAGI (reference sequence). This CDR3 contains 14 residues. CDR3 nucleotides: TGTGCCAGCAGTCCGCGACAGGGAGGTAATGGCTACACCTTC. It codes for CASSPRQGGNGYTF.

The chain joins TRBV15 to TRBJ2-2; TRBD1 agrees at 7 bases. Per germline, CDR1 LNHNV and CDR2 YYDKDF (reference sequence). CDR3 size: 18 residues. V trimming: 0 bases; J trimming: 2 bases; junction bases outside the gene matches: 9. CDR3 protein: CATSRDLMGQTNTGELFF. The CDR3, as DNA: TGTGCCACCAGCAGAGATCTCATGGGACAGACAAACACCGGGGAGCTGTTTTTT.

This clone was seen more than once but under ten times. The V gene is TRBV3-1 (or the pseudogene TRBV3-2), the J gene TRBJ2-7; 9 positions agree with TRBD1. V was pared by 4 bases and J by 6 bases, with 10 bases of the junction left unmatched. Germline CDR1 reads LGHDT; CDR2 reads YNNKEL (reference sequence). This CDR3 contains 15 residues. The DNA of the CDR3 is TGTGCCAGCAGCCCCTTCCGGGACAGGGCGATCGAGCAGTACTTC. Translated: CASSPFRDRAIEQYF.

The chain employs TRBV12-3 or TRBV12-4 and TRBJ1-2, with 7 bases that match TRBD1. V lost 6 bases and J lost 4; bases outside the gene matches: 5. The CDR3 loop spans 13 amino acids. CDR3 nucleotide sequence: TGTGCCAGCAGCCCGGACAGGACCTATGGCTACACCTTC. Amino acid sequence: CASSPDRTYGYTF.

This clone was recorded only once. The chain combines TRBV5-1 with TRBJ1-4, with 9 bases fitting TRBD1. Germline CDR1 reads SGHRS; CDR2 reads YFSETQ. Germline trimming cut 4 bases from V and 4 bases from J; bases unmatched to any gene: 11. There are 17 residues in the CDR3. CDR3 in DNA: TGCGCCAGCAGCCTAAGTAGTGGGACAGGGCGTAATGAAAAACTGTTTTTT. It encodes CASSLSSGTGRNEKLFF.

The chain is built from TRBV18 and TRBJ1-4; D not resolved. The V end lost 2 bases, the J end lost 8 bases, and 12 bases lay between the germline ends. CDR1 and CDR2 from the germline V gene are KGHSH and LQKENI. The CDR3 covers 14 residues. Here the CDR3 reads CASSPSGVREKLFF. CDR3 in DNA: TGTGCCAGCTCACCAAGCGGGGTCCGGGAAAAACTGTTTTTT.

The chain employs TRBV7-9 and TRBJ1-2; TRBD1 is a possible D gene (5 bases). The germline V and J ends were trimmed by 8 bases and 8 bases, with 18 bases remaining between them. The CDR3 is made up of 13 amino acids. From germline, CDR1 is SEHNR and CDR2 FQNEAQ (reference sequence). CDR3 in DNA: TGTGCCAGCGTCAGGGCCGAGGTGGACGGCTACACCTTC. Residues: CASVRAEVDGYTF.

This chain links TRBV27 with TRBJ2-7; 9 nucleotides agree with TRBD2. This CDR3 is 15 amino acids long. Germline V lookup: CDR1 MNHEY, CDR2 SMNVEV (reference sequence). The ends lost 6 bases at V and 7 bases at J; junction bases unmatched: 13. In DNA, the CDR3 is TGTGCCAGCAGCTACCCAGCGGGGGGCCTAAGGGAGCAGTACTTC. This gives the protein CASSYPAGGLREQYF.

The V call is TRBV18, the J call TRBJ2-7; 8 bases match TRBD1. CDR3 length equals 15 residues. Looked up from germline, CDR1 is KGHSH and CDR2 is LQKENI. V lost 3 bases to trimming and J lost 1 base; unmatched junction nucleotides: 5. DNA of the CDR3: TGTGCCAGCTCACCTTGGGGACAGGAATCCTACGAGCAGTACTTC. Its translation: CASSPWGQESYEQYF.